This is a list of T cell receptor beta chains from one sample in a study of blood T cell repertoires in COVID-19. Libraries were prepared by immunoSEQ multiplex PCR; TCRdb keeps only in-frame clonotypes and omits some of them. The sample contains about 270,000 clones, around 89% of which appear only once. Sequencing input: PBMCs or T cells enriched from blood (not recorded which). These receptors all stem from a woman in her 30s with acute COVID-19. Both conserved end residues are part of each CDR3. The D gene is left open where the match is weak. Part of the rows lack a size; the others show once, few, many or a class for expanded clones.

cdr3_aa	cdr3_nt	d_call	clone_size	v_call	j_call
CASSLTGGEQYF	TGTGCCAGCAGTTTGACGGGGGGTGAGCAGTACTTC	TRBD2	NA	TRBV12-3/TRBV12-4	TRBJ2-7
CASSMTGVGANVLTF	TGTGCCAGCAGCATGACAGGGGTTGGGGCCAACGTCCTGACTTTC	TRBD1	NA	TRBV5-8	TRBJ2-6
CASSSRGGGVYEQYF	TGTGCCAGCAGCTCGCGGGGAGGGGGGGTTTACGAGCAGTACTTC	NA	NA	TRBV7-8	TRBJ2-7
CASSPGLAGVEYEQYF	TGTGCCAGCAGCCCAGGACTAGCGGGAGTGGAATACGAGCAGTACTTC	TRBD2	NA	TRBV5-4	TRBJ2-7
CASSLVGELAGGPEQYF	TGTGCCAGCAGCTTGGTTGGGGAACTAGCGGGAGGACCCGAGCAGTACTTC	TRBD2	NA	TRBV5-6	TRBJ2-7
CATRQGKGAEAFF	TGTGCCACCCGACAGGGGAAAGGCGCTGAAGCTTTCTTT	TRBD1	once	TRBV24-1	TRBJ1-1
CASSLKTERNKIYEQYF	TGTGCCAGCAGTTTAAAGACAGAACGGAATAAAATTTACGAGCAGTACTTC	NA	once	TRBV27	TRBJ2-7
CASRPDRGINQPQHF	TGTGCCAGCAGACCCGACAGGGGGATCAATCAGCCCCAGCATTTT	TRBD1	few	TRBV6-5	TRBJ1-5
CASSPIAGVSYNEQFF	TGTGCCAGCAGCCCAATAGCGGGAGTTTCTTACAATGAGCAGTTCTTC	TRBD2	NA	TRBV3-1/TRBV3-2	TRBJ2-1
CASSSASGRSETQYF	TGTGCCAGCAGTAGCGCTAGCGGGAGATCAGAGACCCAGTACTTC	TRBD2	NA	TRBV2	TRBJ2-5